Shown below are 26 T cell receptor beta chains from a single sample sequenced in a study of cytomegalovirus exposure and HLA in healthy donors (dated by TCRdb to 2016 to 2017). Library preparation used the immunoSEQ multiplex PCR assay. TCRdb provides this immuneACCESS table in a form limited to in-frame rearrangements. Some clones are lacking; in checked studies, under half of them reflect an unresolved V gene, and why the rest are absent is not known. The sample yields 240,000 or so clones; approximately 86% were counted once. About 1.2% of the sample is in the top ten clones. Input material: PBMCs. The origin of the receptors is a woman between 25 and 40 years old in good health and CMV-seropositive.

The V call is TRBV10-2, the J call TRBJ2-1, with 10 bases lining up with TRBD2. The J segment lost 15 bases and the V segment lost 4 bases, leaving 3 bases of the junction unmatched. Looked up from germline, CDR1 is WSHSY and CDR2 is SAAADI. The CDR3 has 11 residues. The chain's CDR3 is CASSGAGGMFF. In nucleotides, the CDR3 is TGCGCCAGCAGTGGAGCGGGAGGGATGTTCTTC.

The V call is TRBV30, the J call TRBJ1-1; D perhaps matches TRBD1 (6 bases). V shed 5 bases and J shed 6 bases, with 10 bases lying between them. The CDR3 consists of 11 residues. From germline, CDR1 is GTSNPN and CDR2 SVGIG (reference sequence). CDR3 amino acids: CAWDGQSEAFF. The CDR3 coding sequence is TGTGCCTGGGATGGACAGTCTGAAGCTTTCTTT.

The rearrangement uses TRBV29-1 and TRBJ2-2; 12 bases map to TRBD2. There are 16 residues in the CDR3. Losses at the gene ends were 4 bases for V and 6 bases for J; bases not matched to a gene: 9. CDR1 is SQVTM, CDR2 ANQGSEA, per germline. The CDR3 DNA sequence: TGCAGCGTTGGACGACTAGCGGGAGTTGGAGCCGGGGAGCTGTTTTTT. It translates to CSVGRLAGVGAGELFF.

V is TRBV18 and J is TRBJ1-4, with TRBD1 identical over 7 bases. Trimming took 1 base from V and 8 from J; bases not matched to a gene: 16. CDR3 size: 18 residues. Germline V gene lookup returns CDR1 KGHSH and CDR2 LQKENI. The CDR3 sequence is CASSPRAPRTGTGEKLFF. Here the CDR3 DNA reads TGTGCCAGCTCACCACGGGCCCCCCGGACAGGTACGGGGGAAAAACTGTTTTTT.

The V gene is TRBV7-8, the J gene TRBJ1-2, with D hard to call. This CDR3 is 15 amino acids long. V shed 3 bases and J shed 8 bases, with 19 bases lying between them. Germline CDR1 reads SGHVS; CDR2 reads FQNEAQ. CDR3 in amino acids: CASSLAGVEVKGYTF. CDR3 DNA: TGTGCCAGCAGCTTGGCGGGAGTAGAAGTTAAGGGCTACACCTTC.

This CDR3 reads CASSDHRDRGTSNYGYTF. DNA of the CDR3: TGTGCCAGCAGTGATCATCGGGACAGGGGGACCTCTAACTATGGCTACACCTTC. The chain combines TRBV6-1 with TRBJ1-2; 11 bases map to TRBD1. Germline V gives CDR1 MNHNS, CDR2 SASEGT. The CDR3 sequence is 18 residues long. The V segment lost 3 bases and the J segment 0 bases; nucleotides outside the gene matches: 9.

The rearrangement uses TRBV5-4 and TRBJ2-3, with a tentative D call TRBD1 (5 bases). Per germline, CDR1 SGHNT and CDR2 YYREEE (reference sequence). The CDR3 is 15 residues long. The V end lost 4 bases, the J end lost 0 bases, and 12 bases lay between the germline ends. In nucleotides, the CDR3 is TGTGCCAGCAGCGTAGGACATCCTAGCACAGATACGCAGTATTTT. Translating it yields CASSVGHPSTDTQYF.

Notes on this clone: Its ends do not fully match the called genes, so a read error is possible. This chain links TRBV27 with TRBJ2-7; D is uncertain. CDR1 and CDR2 (germline): MNHEY, SMNVEV (reference sequence). CDR3 length equals 14 residues. The CDR3 here is CASSSSGSSSEQYF. The CDR3 DNA follows: TGTGCCAGCAGTAGTTCCGGGTCGTCCTCCGAGCAGTACTTC.

The genes are TRBV27 and TRBJ2-3; D may be TRBD2 (5 bases). Germline CDR1 reads MNHEY; CDR2 reads SMNVEV (reference sequence). Trimming removed 1 base from V and 3 bases from J, with 14 bases in between. The CDR3 contains 16 residues. The CDR3 here is CASSLYAAEVTDTQYF. In DNA form, the CDR3 reads TGTGCCAGCAGTTTATACGCAGCGGAGGTTACAGATACGCAGTATTTT.

The sample holds a few counts of this clone. The CDR3 sequence: CASSAAGRVEKLFF. The CDR3 DNA follows: TGTGCCAGCAGTGCCGCAGGGAGGGTCGAAAAACTGTTTTTT. V is TRBV6-1 and J is TRBJ1-4; a possible D gene is TRBD1 (5 bases). CDR1 is MNHNS, CDR2 SASEGT, per germline. The CDR3 totals 14 residues. Deletions cut 4 bases from V and 8 bases from J, with 14 bases between.

The CDR3 sequence: CASSVSQGPDTQYF. The CDR3, as DNA: TGCGCCAGCAGTGTGAGTCAGGGCCCAGATACGCAGTATTTT. This sequence joins TRBV5-1 and TRBJ2-3; D might be TRBD1 (5 bases). Trimming removed 5 bases from V and 4 bases from J, with 14 bases in between. CDR3 length: 14 residues. CDR1 is SGHRS, CDR2 YFSETQ, per germline.

The chain has TRBV27 and TRBJ2-7, with 12 nucleotides matching TRBD2. This CDR3 is built from 18 residues. After removal of 4 bases from V and 1 base from J, the junction contained 11 bases not matched to a gene. Germline loops: CDR1 MNHEY, CDR2 SMNVEV (reference sequence). The CDR3 loop reads CASSSGTSGRLGSYEQYF. CDR3 DNA: TGTGCCAGCAGTTCTGGGACTAGCGGGCGTCTTGGATCCTACGAGCAGTACTTC.

The chain couples TRBV11-2 to TRBJ2-7; D might be TRBD1 (6 bases). In germline, CDR1 is SGHAT, CDR2 FQNNGV. The germline V and J ends were trimmed by 5 bases and 4 bases, with 12 bases remaining between them. CDR3 size: 13 residues. The CDR3 loop reads CASSRGIRYEQYF. The CDR3 DNA sequence: TGTGCCAGCAGCAGGGGGATAAGGTACGAGCAGTACTTC.

The chain carries TRBV6-5 and TRBJ1-2; D call uncertain. Trimming removed 0 bases from V and 4 bases from J, with 12 bases in between. This CDR3 spans 15 amino acids. Germline assignment: CDR1 MNHEY and CDR2 SVGAGI. For the CDR3, the DNA is TGTGCCAGCAGTTACTCGTATGGGTCGGGCTATGGCTACACCTTC. This codes for CASSYSYGSGYGYTF.

This chain links TRBV11-2 with TRBJ1-3; 9 bases are shared with TRBD1. There are 19 residues in the CDR3. Per the germline V gene, CDR1 is SGHAT and CDR2 is FQNNGV. The V and J ends lost 4 bases and 4 bases, in that order; junction bases with no gene match: 17. The CDR3 bases are TGTGCCAGCAGCTCAACAAATTCCGGGACAGGGACGCTCGGAAACACCATATATTTT. It specifies CASSSTNSGTGTLGNTIYF.

This chain joins TRBV5-6 and TRBJ2-1; TRBD2 is a possible D gene (6 bases). Germline assignment: CDR1 SGHDT and CDR2 YYEEEE. Trimming removed 0 bases from V and 4 bases from J, with 20 bases in between. This CDR3 is built from 18 residues. CDR3 DNA: TGTGCCAGCAGCTTGGCCAGGAGGGGTCCTGAGTCTTACAATGAGCAGTTCTTC. Translated: CASSLARRGPESYNEQFF.

The V and J genes are TRBV15 and TRBJ1-5; 9 positions agree with TRBD1. The germline CDR1 and CDR2 sequences are LNHNV and YYDKDF (reference sequence). The CDR3 spans 15 residues. V lost 2 bases to trimming and J lost 6 bases; unmatched junction nucleotides: 5. CDR3 sequence (DNA): TGTGCCACCAGCAGACCGACAGGGGGGATTCAGCCCCAGCATTTT. Translating gives CATSRPTGGIQPQHF.

This sequence joins TRBV11-1 and TRBJ2-1; 10 nucleotides line up with TRBD2. Germline V gene sequence: CDR1 SGHAT, CDR2 FQDESV (reference sequence). J was trimmed by 5 bases and V by 2 bases; bases with no gene match: 6. The CDR3 has 16 residues. The CDR3, as DNA: TGTGCCAGCAGCTTACGGCCCACTAGCGGGAACAATGAGCAGTTCTTC. This gives the protein CASSLRPTSGNNEQFF.

The rearrangement links TRBV27 to TRBJ1-2; 7 bases match TRBD1. Germline V gene data show CDR1 as MNHEY and CDR2 as SMNVEV (reference sequence). V shed 10 bases, J shed 8 bases, and the junction held 16 bases outside the gene matches. CDR3 length equals 14 residues. The CDR3 loop reads CATRHSGTVSGYTF. The CDR3 bases are TGTGCCACCAGGCATAGCGGGACAGTGAGCGGCTACACCTTC.

This clone was counted between two and nine times. V gene TRBV5-4 combines with J gene TRBJ2-5, with TRBD2 matching 9 bases. After removal of 0 bases from V and 4 bases from J, the junction contained 4 bases not matched to a gene. From germline, CDR1 is SGHNT and CDR2 YYREEE (reference sequence). This CDR3 comprises 15 residues. CDR3 sequence (DNA): TGTGCCAGCAGCTTGGGACTAGCGGAGGGAGAGACCCAGTACTTC. Amino acids: CASSLGLAEGETQYF. Together with reference TRBV5-4 and TRBJ2-5, the CDR3 gives the full variable domain: ETGVTQSPTHLIKTRGQQVTLRCSSQSGHNTVSWYQQALGQGPQFIFQYYREEENGRGNFPPRFSGLQFPNYSSELNVNALELDDSALYLCASSLGLAEGETQYFGPGTRLLVL.

The chain uses TRBV11-1 and TRBJ2-1, with 9 bases identical to TRBD2. Germline V gene data show CDR1 as SGHAT and CDR2 as FQDESV (reference sequence). The J segment lost 4 bases and the V segment lost 7 bases, leaving 5 bases of the junction unmatched. The CDR3 is 14 residues long. The CDR3 DNA reads as TGTGCCAGCACCCGGACTAGCGCATACAATGAGCAGTTCTTC. Translating gives CASTRTSAYNEQFF.

The chain employs TRBV18 and TRBJ1-5; D might be TRBD1 (5 bases). Trimming cost V 2 bases and J 5 bases, with 16 bases left between them. This CDR3 has 16 amino acids. Germline values: CDR1 KGHSH, CDR2 LQKENI. The CDR3 region is CASSPTGSIRDQPQHF. The CDR3 DNA reads TGTGCCAGCTCACCAACAGGATCAATTAGGGATCAGCCCCAGCATTTT.

In DNA form, the CDR3 reads TGTGCCAGCAGTGCCAGGACAGAAGAGACCCAGTACTTC. This sequence encodes CASSARTEETQYF. The chain uses TRBV6-1 and TRBJ2-5, with a tentative D call TRBD1 (6 bases). Germline loops: CDR1 MNHNS, CDR2 SASEGT. Trimming cost V 4 bases and J 3 bases, with 9 bases left between them. The CDR3 contains 13 residues.

V usage is TRBV5-4 and J usage is TRBJ2-1; 11 bases map to TRBD2. Germline assignment: CDR1 SGHNT and CDR2 YYREEE (reference sequence). The junction had 3 bases not matched to a gene; V was cut back by 4 bases and J by 0 bases. CDR3 length: 16 residues. In nucleotides, the CDR3 is TGTGCCAGCAGCCGGACTAGCGGGTACTCCTACAATGAGCAGTTCTTC. Protein product: CASSRTSGYSYNEQFF.

The chain links TRBV27 to TRBJ1-1; TRBD1 matches at 7 bases. This CDR3 region has 15 residues. Germline assignment: CDR1 MNHEY and CDR2 SMNVEV (reference sequence). After removal of 6 bases from V and 6 bases from J, the junction contained 13 bases not matched to a gene. The CDR3 region has the DNA TGTGCCAGCAGCTGGACAGGAGGGGCAGCCTCTGAAGCTTTCTTT. Amino acids: CASSWTGGAASEAFF.

The chain combines TRBV18 with TRBJ1-3; 7 nucleotides agree with TRBD1. Trimming at V came to 3 bases and at J to 3 bases, leaving 8 bases not matched to a gene. CDR1 KGHSH and CDR2 LQKENI come from the germline V gene. This CDR3 has 16 residues. The CDR3 loop is CASSPADRTLGNTIYF. In DNA, the CDR3 is TGTGCCAGCTCACCCGCGGACAGGACGCTTGGAAACACCATATATTTT. Variable domain in full (rest from reference TRBV18 and TRBJ1-3): NAGVMQNPRHLVRRRGQEARLRCSPMKGHSHVYWYRQLPEEGLKFMVYLQKENIIDESGMPKERFSAEFPKEGPSILRIQQVVRGDSAAYFCASSPADRTLGNTIYFGEGSWLTVV.